This T cell receptor (beta chain) was profiled in a study of blood T cell repertoires in COVID-19. Assay used: immunoSEQ multiplex PCR; TCRdb lists only in-frame clones, some missing. The sample shows 150,000 to 200,000 clones, roughly nine tenths of them seen only once. The cohort comprised adults aged about 18 to 100 years residing in 20 to 30 US areas. Each participant's cohort was designated according to participant-reported clinical history. The CDR3 has 17 residues. Trimming at V came to 6 bases and at J to 1 base, leaving 6 bases not matched to a gene. Germline-derived CDR1 and CDR2 are SGHTA and FQGNSA.

The receptor's source is a human donor with acute COVID-19. The donor label of this sample is uncertain. Sequencing was carried out using PBMCs or T cells enriched from blood (not recorded which). The genes are TRBV7-2 and TRBJ2-1; TRBD2 matches at 13 bases. CDR3 DNA: TGTGCCAGCAGTAGACTAGCGGGGGGACGGTCCTACAATGAGCAGTTCTTC. It is translated as CASSRLAGGRSYNEQFF. Full variable domain (remainder filled in from reference TRBV7-2 and TRBJ2-1): GAGVSQSPSNKVTEKGKDVELRCDPISGHTALYWYRQSLGQGLEFLIYFQGNSAPDKSGLPSDRFSAERTGGSVSTLTIQRTQQEDSAVYLCASSRLAGGRSYNEQFFGPGTRLTVL.